This TCR beta chain emerged from a study of CD8+ T cells in alopecia areata. In the study overall: Tofacitinib administration persisted for 6 to 18 months, succeeded by 6 months off drug.

cDNA serving as the sequencing template came from extracted, reverse transcribed RNA. The data were produced by immunoSEQ multiplex PCR, yet TCRdb's version contains in-frame clones alone and is incomplete. Of a few hundred thousand clones in the sample, 67% were seen once. This CDR3 is 14 amino acids long. Germline V gene lookup returns CDR1 GTSNPN and CDR2 SVGIG (reference sequence). The junction had 5 bases not matched to a gene; V was cut back by 1 base and J by 4 bases. This chain links TRBV30 with TRBJ1-1, with 8 bases fitting TRBD1. The source of this sequence is a human donor with alopecia areata. This specimen was CD4+ T cells sorted from blood, taken at week 0. The CDR3 sequence: CAWSGDRGRTEAFF. CDR3 bases: TGTGCCTGGAGTGGAGACAGGGGACGCACTGAAGCTTTCTTT.